One and the same sample provided the 7 T cell receptor beta chains below, sequenced in a study of T cells expressing NK-cell markers. Reanalyzing the 5' RACE reads, TCRdb keeps one entry per CDR3 protein, without DNA. The sample totals about 400,000 distinct CDR3 sequences. Material: blood T cells: a sorted CD56 or NKG2C T cell subset, CD4+ or CD8+ T cells, or bulk PBMC T cells (not recorded which). Receptor source: a woman in her fifties or sixties in good health.

This chain joins TRBV24-1 and TRBJ1-1; with no DNA, the TCRdb D assignment of TRBD1 cannot be verified. This CDR3 is built from 13 residues. Germline V gene data show CDR1 as KGHDR and CDR2 as SFDVKD. CDR3 protein: CATSDFGTGEAFF.

The CDR3: CASAKGTGELFF. The chain carries TRBV7-9 and TRBJ2-2; TCRdb's D call, TRBD1, is unchecked because there is no DNA. The CDR3 runs to 12 residues. Germline V gives CDR1 SEHNR, CDR2 FQNEAQ (reference sequence).

The chain links TRBV5-1 to TRBJ1-1; the D call from TCRdb, TRBD1, cannot be confirmed without DNA. The CDR3 is 17 residues long. Looked up from germline, CDR1 is SGHRS and CDR2 is YFSETQ. The CDR3 loop reads CASSLELLQGLNTEAFF.

The V call is TRBV30, the J call TRBJ2-4; without DNA, the TCRdb call of TRBD2 cannot be checked. This CDR3 comprises 13 residues. Germline V gives CDR1 GTSNPN, CDR2 SVGIG (reference sequence). The CDR3 region is CAWSNSGSTIQYF.

The J gene is TRBJ2-5, the V gene TRBV9; with no DNA, the TCRdb D assignment of TRBD1 cannot be verified. Germline CDR1 and CDR2: SGDLS and YYNGEE. CDR3 length equals 12 residues. CDR3 in amino acids: CASSSGEETQYF. Complete variable domain (other parts from reference TRBV9 and TRBJ2-5): DSGVTQTPKHLITATGQRVTLRCSPRSGDLSVYWYQQSLDQGLQFLIQYYNGEERAKGNILERFSAQQFPDLHSELNLSSLELGDSALYFCASSSGEETQYFGPGTRLLVL.

The rearrangement links TRBV7-9 to TRBJ1-1; TCRdb proposes TRBD1, but this gene call is untestable without DNA. CDR1 is SEHNR and CDR2 is FQNEAQ in the germline V gene (reference sequence). The CDR3 has 14 amino acids. The CDR3 loop reads CASSPKDRSTEAFF.

The genes are TRBV7-9 and TRBJ2-3; as DNA is missing, the TRBD2 call by TCRdb cannot be tested. The CDR3 is made up of 15 amino acids. Germline V gives CDR1 SEHNR, CDR2 FQNEAQ (reference sequence). CDR3 sequence reads: CASFLGTGAPDTQYF.